One sample yielded the 29 T cell receptor beta chains listed below, sequenced in a study of blood T cell repertoires in COVID-19. The protocol was immunoSEQ multiplex PCR, while the TCRdb copy is restricted to in-frame clones and leaves out a portion. The repertoire has about 120,000 clones, roughly 82% of them found once; the top ten carry about 12%. Sequenced input: peripheral blood. All receptors derive from a human donor in a cohort sampled during active COVID-19.

The chain has TRBV18 and TRBJ1-1; TRBD1 aligns across 8 bases. This CDR3 has 14 residues. Germline assignment: CDR1 KGHSH and CDR2 LQKENI. Trimming removed 6 bases from V and 1 base from J; junction bases left unmatched: 4. The CDR3 coding sequence is TGTGCCAGCTCCCTGGGACAGGCGAACACTGAAGCTTTCTTT. Translated, it gives CASSLGQANTEAFF.

This clone has more than one count but fewer than ten. V and J are TRBV5-1 and TRBJ1-1, with TRBD1 matching over 7 bases. The V and J ends lost 4 bases and 5 bases, in that order; junction bases with no gene match: 5. This CDR3 spans 13 amino acids. Germline CDR1 SGHRS, CDR2 YFSETQ. CDR3 sequence: CASSVSGGTEAFF. CDR3 nucleotides: TGCGCCAGCAGCGTATCAGGGGGAACTGAAGCTTTCTTT.

This chain links TRBV6-5 with TRBJ2-1, with 11 bases identical to TRBD1. The germline CDR1 and CDR2 sequences are MNHEY and SVGAGI. The ends lost 6 bases at V and 4 bases at J; junction bases unmatched: 2. There are 14 residues in the CDR3. The CDR3 sequence: CASRGTGGYNEQFF. The CDR3 DNA is TGTGCCAGCAGAGGGACAGGGGGTTACAATGAGCAGTTCTTC.

This clone was seen a few times. This same CDR3 is encoded by further DNA sequences in the sample. V usage is TRBV5-1 and J usage is TRBJ1-1; a possible D gene is TRBD1 (6 bases). The germline V and J ends were trimmed by 0 bases and 1 base, with 10 bases remaining between them. Germline CDR1 SGHRS, CDR2 YFSETQ. This CDR3 has 15 residues. CDR3 loop: CASSLDGGKNTEAFF. The CDR3 DNA follows: TGCGCCAGCAGCTTGGATGGGGGCAAGAACACTGAAGCTTTCTTT.

CDR3 residues: CASTSGYEQYF. The CDR3 DNA is TGTGCCAGCACGTCGGGTTACGAGCAGTACTTC. The chain couples TRBV27 to TRBJ2-7; D remains unclear. CDR3 length: 11 residues. V was shortened by 7 bases and J by 4 bases, with 8 bases between the two germline ends. Germline values: CDR1 MNHEY, CDR2 SMNVEV (reference sequence).

The genes are TRBV28 and TRBJ1-1, with 7 bases matching TRBD1. The CDR3 runs to 14 residues. Germline CDR1 and CDR2: MDHEN and SYDVKM. The V segment lost 6 bases and the J segment 6 bases; nucleotides outside the gene matches: 10. This CDR3 reads CASRIQGNGAEAFF. The CDR3, as DNA: TGTGCCAGCAGGATACAGGGGAATGGGGCTGAAGCTTTCTTT.

V gene TRBV7-9 combines with J gene TRBJ2-3; 8 nucleotides line up with TRBD2. CDR3 length equals 16 residues. Germline V gene data show CDR1 as SEHNR and CDR2 as FQNEAQ (reference sequence). V shed 7 bases, J shed 3 bases, and the junction held 12 bases outside the gene matches. CDR3 bases: TGTGCCAGCAACCCCGCCGCCGGGGGGGAAACAGATACGCAGTATTTT. It specifies CASNPAAGGETDTQYF.

This chain connects TRBV5-6 to TRBJ2-1; TRBD1 might be the D (5 bases). There are 17 residues in the CDR3. Looked up from germline, CDR1 is SGHDT and CDR2 is YYEEEE. Between the trimmed V and J ends, which lost 0 bases and 4 bases, there was a span of 17 bases. CDR3 nucleotides: TGTGCCAGCAGCTTGGCCGGCCAGGGTATAAGTTACAATGAGCAGTTCTTC. It yields the protein CASSLAGQGISYNEQFF.

The chain uses TRBV15 and TRBJ2-3; 10 bases are shared with TRBD1. Germline V gene data show CDR1 as LNHNV and CDR2 as YYDKDF (reference sequence). The CDR3 runs to 14 residues. V lost 5 bases to trimming and J lost 6 bases; unmatched junction nucleotides: 5. In nucleotides, the CDR3 is TGTGCCACCAGCGTAGACAGGGGGCCCGATACGCAGTATTTT. It translates to CATSVDRGPDTQYF.

The rearrangement joins TRBV7-6 to TRBJ2-5; 13 nucleotides agree with TRBD2. There are 18 residues in the CDR3. Germline V gene data show CDR1 as SGHVS and CDR2 as FNYEAQ. Trimming cost V 5 bases and J 2 bases; bases outside gene matches: 11. The CDR3 is CASSDTSGGVGLQETQYF. CDR3 in DNA: TGTGCCAGCAGCGACACTAGCGGGGGGGTGGGACTTCAAGAGACCCAGTACTTC.

This clone occurred a few times. The CDR3 region is CASSQVGTLNTGELFF. Written as DNA, the CDR3 is TGCGCCAGCAGCCAAGTCGGTACACTAAACACCGGGGAGCTGTTTTTT. The V call is TRBV4-3, the J call TRBJ2-2; D ambiguous. The germline gives CDR1 LGHNA, CDR2 YSLEER. V lost 1 base and J 2 bases, leaving 11 bases between the germline ends. The CDR3 spans 16 residues.

The chain combines TRBV5-1 with TRBJ2-7; TRBD2 aligns across 11 bases. CDR1 SGHRS and CDR2 YFSETQ come from the germline V gene. The CDR3 is 15 residues long. V dropped 3 bases and J dropped 5; count of bases not matched to a gene: 7. Here the CDR3 reads CASSSSLAGEHEQYF. The CDR3 bases are TGCGCCAGCAGCTCATCACTAGCGGGGGAACACGAGCAGTACTTC.

The V and J genes are TRBV6-5 and TRBJ1-6; possible D gene TRBD1, 6 bases. The CDR3 is made up of 15 amino acids. Germline CDR1 MNHEY, CDR2 SVGAGI. Deletions cut 3 bases from V and 6 bases from J, with 12 bases between. In DNA form, the CDR3 reads TGTGCCAGCAGTTATCTGGGGGCATTTAATTCACCCCTCCACTTT. This encodes CASSYLGAFNSPLHF.

The chain recombines TRBV5-1 with TRBJ2-6; 9 nucleotides align to TRBD1. The CDR3 length is 18 residues. J was trimmed by 0 bases and V by 4 bases; bases with no gene match: 8. Germline V lookup: CDR1 SGHRS, CDR2 YFSETQ. CDR3 nucleotide sequence: TGCGCCAGCAGCGGATTGACAGGGGGTAACTCTGGGGCCAACGTCCTGACTTTC. It is translated as CASSGLTGGNSGANVLTF.

As DNA, the CDR3 is TGCGCCAGCAGCTTGGAGCTCCCCGGGACAGGGAGACACGAGCAGTACTTC. Translation gives CASSLELPGTGRHEQYF. The J gene is TRBJ2-7, the V gene TRBV5-1, with 9 bases lining up with TRBD1. V lost 0 bases to trimming and J lost 5 bases; unmatched junction nucleotides: 12. The CDR3 loop spans 17 amino acids. The germline V gene encodes CDR1 SGHRS and CDR2 YFSETQ.

J is TRBJ1-5 and V is TRBV7-2, with D maybe TRBD1 (6 bases). The V gene's germline CDR1 is SGHTA and CDR2 FQGNSA. This CDR3 contains 15 residues. Trimming pared 2 bases from V and 3 bases from J, leaving 11 bases between. The CDR3 protein is CASSLSQGNNQPQHF. CDR3 sequence (DNA): TGTGCCAGCAGCTTAAGCCAGGGGAACAATCAGCCCCAGCATTTT.

This chain uses TRBV5-1 with TRBJ2-7; a possible D gene is TRBD1 (5 bases). CDR1 SGHRS and CDR2 YFSETQ come from the germline V gene. The V end was cut by 4 bases, the J end by 2 bases, with 16 bases between. The CDR3 covers 15 residues. The CDR3 spells CASSIQGRATYEQYF. CDR3 DNA sequence: TGCGCCAGCAGCATCCAGGGTCGGGCGACCTACGAGCAGTACTTC.

CDR3 sequence: CASSDPGISTNEKLFF. CDR3 DNA sequence: TGTGCCAGTAGTGACCCCGGGATCTCAACTAATGAAAAACTGTTTTTT. This chain links TRBV19 with TRBJ1-4; no firm D call. Germline CDR1 and CDR2: LNHDA and SQIVND (reference sequence). There are 16 residues in the CDR3. V was trimmed by 5 bases and J by 0 bases, leaving 13 bases between them.

The gene calls are TRBV5-4 and TRBJ2-7; the D is unclear. V was clipped by 4 bases and J by 2 bases, with 13 bases between them. This CDR3 has 14 residues. CDR1 is SGHNT, CDR2 YYREEE, per germline (reference sequence). Here the CDR3 reads CASSPKPLTYEQYF. Written as DNA, the CDR3 is TGTGCCAGCAGCCCTAAGCCCCTTACCTACGAGCAGTACTTC.

The gene calls are TRBV21-1 and TRBJ1-2. TRBV21-1 is deemed a pseudogene. This CDR3 region has 11 residues. The CDR3 bases are TGTGCCAGCCCCGGGAGGTCGGGCTACACCTTC. Translating gives CASPGRSGYTF.

The V call is TRBV7-9, the J call TRBJ2-7; D perhaps matches TRBD1 (6 bases). This CDR3 is 13 amino acids long. Germline V gives CDR1 SEHNR, CDR2 FQNEAQ (reference sequence). The V and J ends lost 3 bases and 6 bases respectively, with 12 bases between them. The CDR3 DNA reads TGTGCCAGCAGCTTTACAGGGTTCGGCGAGCAGTACTTC. Translating it yields CASSFTGFGEQYF.

DNA of the CDR3: TGTGCCAGCAGCCCCCACCCCGTGGGGGGATCAACTAATGAAAAACTGTTTTTT. It encodes CASSPHPVGGSTNEKLFF. The rearrangement joins TRBV9 to TRBJ1-4; possibly TRBD1 for D (5 bases). The V end lost 4 bases, the J end lost 0 bases, and 19 bases lay between the germline ends. Per the germline V gene, CDR1 is SGDLS and CDR2 is YYNGEE. This CDR3 region has 18 residues.

The chain links TRBV28 to TRBJ2-1, with 11 bases fitting TRBD2. The CDR3 loop spans 15 amino acids. CDR1 MDHEN and CDR2 SYDVKM come from the germline V gene. Trimming took 6 bases from V and 7 from J; bases not matched to a gene: 8. For the CDR3, the DNA is TGTGCCAGCAGCGGGGGACTAGCGGAAGGTAATGAGCAGTTCTTC. Translation: CASSGGLAEGNEQFF. Combining the CDR3 with reference TRBV28 and TRBJ2-1 gives the whole variable domain DVKVTQSSRYLVKRTGEKVFLECVQDMDHENMFWYRQDPGLGLRLIYFSYDVKMKEKGDIPEGYSVSREKKERFSLILESASTNQTSMYLCASSGGLAEGNEQFFGPGTRLTVL.

The genes are TRBV10-3 and TRBJ2-1; 10 bases match TRBD1. V trimming: 6 bases; J trimming: 7 bases; junction bases outside the gene matches: 12. CDR3 length equals 16 residues. CDR1 and CDR2 from the germline V gene are ENHRY and SYGVKD. The chain's CDR3 is CAISISPGQGRNEQFF. The DNA for the CDR3 is TGTGCCATCAGCATCTCACCGGGACAGGGGAGAAATGAGCAGTTCTTC.

This chain joins TRBV29-1 and TRBJ2-5, with 11 bases lining up with TRBD1. V shed 4 bases, J shed 5 bases, and the junction held 3 bases outside the gene matches. Germline CDR1 and CDR2: SQVTM and ANQGSEA. The CDR3 covers 13 residues. The CDR3 here is CSVGTGGAETQYF. Here the CDR3 DNA reads TGCAGCGTTGGGACAGGGGGCGCGGAGACCCAGTACTTC.

The rearrangement joins TRBV6-6 to TRBJ2-1, with 7 nucleotides matching TRBD1. From germline, CDR1 is MNHNY and CDR2 SVGAGI (reference sequence). This CDR3 is built from 16 residues. Unmatched junction bases numbered 11, after V lost 2 bases and J lost 7 bases. The CDR3 coding sequence is TGTGCCAGCAGTTACAAAGACAGGGTATCGGCGAATGAGCAGTTCTTC. Its translation is CASSYKDRVSANEQFF.

This clone turned up a few times. The chain employs TRBV7-9 and TRBJ2-5; a weak D match, TRBD2 (5 bases). This CDR3 is 13 amino acids long. Germline values: CDR1 SEHNR, CDR2 FQNEAQ (reference sequence). The germline V and J ends were trimmed by 1 base and 5 bases, with 8 bases remaining between them. The CDR3 spells CASSLVERETQYF. The CDR3 coding sequence is TGTGCCAGCAGCTTAGTCGAGCGGGAGACCCAGTACTTC.

The chain uses TRBV25-1 and TRBJ2-3; possible D gene TRBD2, 5 bases. CDR1 and CDR2 from the germline V gene are MGHDK and SYGVNS. The CDR3 sequence is 17 residues long. The ends were cut back, 5 bases at V and 5 bases at J, with 23 bases in the middle. CDR3 nucleotides: TGTGCCAGCAGTCCCTTCCCGGGGAACGCCAGGCAAGATACGCAGTATTTT. Protein sequence: CASSPFPGNARQDTQYF.

This clone was picked up a small number of times. V gene TRBV19 combines with J gene TRBJ1-5, with unresolved D. Germline V gene data show CDR1 as LNHDA and CDR2 as SQIVND (reference sequence). The CDR3 consists of 15 residues. V was trimmed by 1 base and J by 3 bases, leaving 10 bases between them. CDR3 DNA sequence: TGTGCCAGTAGTATAGTCGGGAATACCAATCAGCCCCAGCATTTT. Its translation is CASSIVGNTNQPQHF.